Listed here is a single T cell receptor (beta chain). Its specificity is not known. This sample was included in a study of post-analysis software for immune sequencing data. Study-wide results and caveats: In patients, about 5 TRBV segments were more frequent than in controls, with TRBV5-6, TRBV5-1 and TRBV20-1 among them. F measure clustering grouped samples strongly by preparation batch.

From germline, CDR1 is DFQATT and CDR2 SNEGSKA (reference sequence). The V end was cut by 1 base, the J end by 2 bases, with 12 bases between. The CDR3 totals 15 residues. Incorporated into the TCR beta cDNA libraries were unique molecular identifiers, which served to reduce PCR and sequencing biases. It was from roughly 1 to 10 million T cells that some 500,000 cDNA molecules came. TCRdb fed the PCR reads into MiXCR, producing one record per CDR3 protein. The sample consists of some 800,000 distinct CDR3 sequences, around 42% of them appearing once. This clonotype originated in a girl aged 10-17 years with multiple sclerosis. J is TRBJ2-1 and V is TRBV20-1, with D maybe TRBD2 (5 bases). Source material: blood. In DNA form, the CDR3 reads TGCAGTGCTAGAGCCACGACTACTACCTACAATGAGCAGTTCTTC. Translated, it gives CSARATTTTYNEQFF.